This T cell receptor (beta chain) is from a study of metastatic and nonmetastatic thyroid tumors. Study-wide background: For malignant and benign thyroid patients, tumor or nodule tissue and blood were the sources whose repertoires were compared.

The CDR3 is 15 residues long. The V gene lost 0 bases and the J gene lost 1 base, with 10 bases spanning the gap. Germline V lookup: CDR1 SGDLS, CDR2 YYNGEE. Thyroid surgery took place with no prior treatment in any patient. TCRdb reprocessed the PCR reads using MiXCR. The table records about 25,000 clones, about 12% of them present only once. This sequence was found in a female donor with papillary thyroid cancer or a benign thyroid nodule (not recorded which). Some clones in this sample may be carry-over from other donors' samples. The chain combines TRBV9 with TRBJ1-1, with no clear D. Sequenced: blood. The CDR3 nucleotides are TGTGCCAGCAGCGTAGAGGCAGGCCGGAACACTGAAGCTTTCTTT. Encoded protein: CASSVEAGRNTEAFF. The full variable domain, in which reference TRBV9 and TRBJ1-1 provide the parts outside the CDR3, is DSGVTQTPKHLITATGQRVTLRCSPRSGDLSVYWYQQSLDQGLQFLIQYYNGEERAKGNILERFSAQQFPDLHSELNLSSLELGDSALYFCASSVEAGRNTEAFFGQGTRLTVV.